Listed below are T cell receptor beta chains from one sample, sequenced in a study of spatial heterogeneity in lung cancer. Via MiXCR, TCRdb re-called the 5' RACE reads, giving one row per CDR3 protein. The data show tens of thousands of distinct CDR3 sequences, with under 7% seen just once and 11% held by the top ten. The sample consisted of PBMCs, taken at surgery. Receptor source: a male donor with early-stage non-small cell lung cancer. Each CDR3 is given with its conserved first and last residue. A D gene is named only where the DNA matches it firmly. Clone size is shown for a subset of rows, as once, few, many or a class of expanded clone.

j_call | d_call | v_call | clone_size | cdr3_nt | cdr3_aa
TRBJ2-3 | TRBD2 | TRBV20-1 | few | TGCAGTGCTAGAGTCGGGGCGGGGGGGCCCGTAGATACGCAGTATTTT | CSARVGAGGPVDTQYF
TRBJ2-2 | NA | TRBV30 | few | TGTGCCTGGAGTGTAATGAACACCGGGGAGCTGTTTTTT | CAWSVMNTGELFF
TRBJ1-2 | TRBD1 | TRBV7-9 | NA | TGTGCCAGCAGCTTCTTCTTGACAGGGGCAGATGGCTACACCTTC | CASSFFLTGADGYTF
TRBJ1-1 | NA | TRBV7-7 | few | TGCGCTAGCAGTACTTCCGAGGGGACTGAAGCTTTCTTT | CASSTSEGTEAFF
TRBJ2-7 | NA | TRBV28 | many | TGTGCCAGCAGTTTTTCCCAGGGGCCTTACTACGAGCAGTACTTC | CASSFSQGPYYEQYF
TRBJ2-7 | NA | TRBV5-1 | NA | TGCGCCAGCAGCAACAGGGTCTCCTACGAGCAGTACTTC | CASSNRVSYEQYF
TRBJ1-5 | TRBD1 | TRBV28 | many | TGTGCCAACCCGAGGGGGACAGTCAATCAGCCCCAGCATTTT | CANPRGTVNQPQHF
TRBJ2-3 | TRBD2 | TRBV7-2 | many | TGTGCCAGCAGCCACTGGGGGGGACGAGGCACAGATACGCAGTATTTT | CASSHWGGRGTDTQYF
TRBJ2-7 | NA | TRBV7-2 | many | TGTGCCAGCAGCTTCGTGGGGGGAGAAGTCTACGAGCAGTACTTC | CASSFVGGEVYEQYF
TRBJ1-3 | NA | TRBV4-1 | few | TGCGCCAGCAGCCAGGCGGGAAACACCATATATTTT | CASSQAGNTIYF
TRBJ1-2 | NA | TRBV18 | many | TGTGCCAGCTCACCAATCCGGGATGATGGCTACACCTTC | CASSPIRDDGYTF
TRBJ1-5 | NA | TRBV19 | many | TGTGCCAGTAGTATGGGGTTTCAGGATCAGCCCCAGCATTTT | CASSMGFQDQPQHF
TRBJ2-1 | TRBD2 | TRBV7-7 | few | TGTGCTAGCAGCTTAGCTCCCGGTTTCTCAGCGGGGGGATTTGAGCAGTTCTTC | CASSLAPGFSAGGFEQFF
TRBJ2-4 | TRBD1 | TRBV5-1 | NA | TGCGCCAGCAGATCATTGGGACAGGGCTTTCTGAACTTC | CASRSLGQGFLNF
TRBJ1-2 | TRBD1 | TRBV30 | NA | TGTGCCGCTCGGCCGGGACAGGGGATTGGCTACACCTTC | CAARPGQGIGYTF
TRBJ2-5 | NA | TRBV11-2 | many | TGTGCCAGCAGCTTAGAAAGACTGGGGAGAGCGGACTTCGCGGACCAGTACTTC | CASSLERLGRADFADQYF
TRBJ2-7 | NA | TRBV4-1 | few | TGCGCCAGCAGCCGCTTGGGAGCCTACGAGCAGTACTTC | CASSRLGAYEQYF
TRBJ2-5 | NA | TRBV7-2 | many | TGTGCCAGCAGCTCCCGAGGAGGGGGAAGGCAAGAGACCCAGTACTTC | CASSSRGGGRQETQYF
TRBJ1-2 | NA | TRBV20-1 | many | TGCAGTGCTAGAGTCCTGGGTAACTATGGCTACACCTTC | CSARVLGNYGYTF
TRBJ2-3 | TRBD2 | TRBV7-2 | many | TGTGCCAGCAGCTCCTGGCTAGCGGCTACAGATACGCAGTATTTT | CASSSWLAATDTQYF
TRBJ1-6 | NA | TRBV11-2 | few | TGTGCCAGCAGCTTAGTGGAGGGTTCTAGTTCACCCCTCCACTTT | CASSLVEGSSSPLHF
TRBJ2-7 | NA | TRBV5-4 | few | TGTGCCAGCAGCTTGTCCCACGAGCAGTACTTC | CASSLSHEQYF
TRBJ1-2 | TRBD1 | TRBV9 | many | TGTGCCAGCAGCGTAGACAGGGGCTATGGCTACACCTTC | CASSVDRGYGYTF
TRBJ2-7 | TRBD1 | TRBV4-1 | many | TGCGCCAGCAGCCCCAGGCCGACAGGGCCCAACGAGCAGTACTTC | CASSPRPTGPNEQYF
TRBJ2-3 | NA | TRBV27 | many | TGTGCCAGCAGGAGGGCTAGCACGCAGTATTTT | CASRRASTQYF
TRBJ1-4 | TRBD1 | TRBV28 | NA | TGTGCCAGCAGTCTCCCCCCCGGGACAGGGACTTCCAATGAAAAACTGTTTTTT | CASSLPPGTGTSNEKLFF
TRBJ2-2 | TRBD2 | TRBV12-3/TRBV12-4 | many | TGTGCCAGCAGTTTAGTCGGGGGGGCGAGCACCGGGGAGCTGTTTTTT | CASSLVGGASTGELFF
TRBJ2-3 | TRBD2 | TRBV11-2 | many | TGTGCCAGCAGGGTAGCGGGGGCCGCGGATTTTACGCAGTATTTT | CASRVAGAADFTQYF
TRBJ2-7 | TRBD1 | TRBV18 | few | TGTGTCAGCTCACGGGACAGGGTTGATCAGTACTTC | CVSSRDRVDQYF
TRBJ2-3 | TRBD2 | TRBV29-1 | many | TGCAGCGTTGAAGACACCCTGACTAGCGGGGCCATAGATACGCAGTATTTT | CSVEDTLTSGAIDTQYF
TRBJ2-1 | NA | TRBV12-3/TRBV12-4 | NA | TGTGCCAGCAGGTCGCAACCGGGGACCGAGCAGTTCTTC | CASRSQPGTEQFF
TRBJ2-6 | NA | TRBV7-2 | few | TGTGCCAGCAGCTGGGGGAAAACTGGGGCCAACGTCCTGACTTTC | CASSWGKTGANVLTF
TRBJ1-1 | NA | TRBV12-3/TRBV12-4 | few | TGTGCCAGCACCCTCGGCGGTGCTGAAGCTTTCTTT | CASTLGGAEAFF
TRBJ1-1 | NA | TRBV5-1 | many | TGCGCCAGCACATCCGGGGCTGAAGCTTTCTTT | CASTSGAEAFF
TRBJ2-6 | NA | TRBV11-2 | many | TGTGCCAGCAGCCGTTTTTGGGACCTAAACTCTGGGGCCAACGTCCTGACTTTC | CASSRFWDLNSGANVLTF
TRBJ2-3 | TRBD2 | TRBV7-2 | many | TGTGCCAGCAGCTTAACGGGGGGTTCAGATACGCAGTATTTT | CASSLTGGSDTQYF
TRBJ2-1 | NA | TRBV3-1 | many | TGTGCCAGCAGGCATAGGACTCGCCTGGATGAGCAGTTCTTC | CASRHRTRLDEQFF
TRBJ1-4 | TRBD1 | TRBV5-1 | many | TGCGCCAGCAGCCTCGGGACAGGCGGGCGGGCAGATGAAAAACTGTTTTTT | CASSLGTGGRADEKLFF
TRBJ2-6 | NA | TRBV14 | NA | TGTGCCAGCAGCCAATGGGTCGGCTCTGGGGCCAACGTCCTGACTTTC | CASSQWVGSGANVLTF
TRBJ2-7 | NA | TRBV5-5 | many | TGTGCCAGCAGCTCTGAGGGGTTTACAGGGATCGGCGACGAGCAGTACTTC | CASSSEGFTGIGDEQYF
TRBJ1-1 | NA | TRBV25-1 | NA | TGTGCCAGCAGTGATCTAGGAGGGACTGAAGCTTTCTTT | CASSDLGGTEAFF
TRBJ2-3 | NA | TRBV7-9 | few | TGTGCCAGCAGCTCCGGGACGGGTTCCACAGATACGCAGTATTTT | CASSSGTGSTDTQYF
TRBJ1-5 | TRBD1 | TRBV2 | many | TGTGCCAGCAGTGACGTGACAGGGTGGTATTTCAATCAGCCCCAGCATTTT | CASSDVTGWYFNQPQHF
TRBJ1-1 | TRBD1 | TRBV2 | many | TGTGCCAGCAGTACACAGGGGGGGAACACTGAAGCTTTCTTT | CASSTQGGNTEAFF
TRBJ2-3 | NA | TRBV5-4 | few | TGTGCCAGCAGCCTTTGGGACCCCACAGATACGCAGTATTTT | CASSLWDPTDTQYF
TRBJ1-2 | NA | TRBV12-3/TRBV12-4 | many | TGTGCCATCGCTACCGGGGCCGATAACTATGGCTACACCTTC | CAIATGADNYGYTF
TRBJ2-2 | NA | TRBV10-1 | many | TGCGCCAGATTCAGGGGGGGCGCAGGCACCGGGGAGCTGTTTTTT | CARFRGGAGTGELFF
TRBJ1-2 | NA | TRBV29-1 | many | TGCAGCGTTGAAAACACCTCAAGATATGGCTACACCTTC | CSVENTSRYGYTF
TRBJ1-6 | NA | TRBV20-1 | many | TGCAGTGCTAGCCAGGGAGGGGGGTCCTATAATTCACCCCTCCACTTT | CSASQGGGSYNSPLHF
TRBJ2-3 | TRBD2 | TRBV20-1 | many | TGCAGTGCTAGTCAGGGGACTAGTGCGGACACAGATACGCAGTATTTT | CSASQGTSADTDTQYF
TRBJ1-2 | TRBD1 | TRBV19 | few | TGTGCCAGTACCGAGACAGGGGGATTCTACTATGGCTACACCTTC | CASTETGGFYYGYTF